This section outlines one T cell receptor beta chain sequence together with its context. What it recognizes is unknown. The PCR made use of 60 Vbeta and 13 Jbeta primers. This table comes from immunoSEQ multiplex PCR, and its TCRdb copy is limited to in-frame clones, with some not included. Of about 150,000 clones listed, 70% to 90% are singletons. This entry belongs to a study of cytomegalovirus exposure and HLA in healthy donors. Whole-study findings and limits: Cytomegalovirus status was reportedly diagnosed by the classifier with high specificity and sensitivity. In a later analysis, CMV-associated beta chains were mostly HLA-associated, it appeared.

This CDR3 has 15 residues. V lost 0 bases, J lost 8 bases, and 8 bases stayed unmatched. The germline V gene encodes CDR1 LGHNA and CDR2 YNFKEQ. This TCR was recovered from a woman younger than 30 in good health and CMV-seronegative. Sequencing was done on a sample of PBMCs. The chain links TRBV4-2 to TRBJ1-2, with TRBD1 matching over 8 bases. The CDR3 nucleotides read TGTGCCAGCAGCCAAGATGACAGGGGTTTAGTAGGCTACACCTTC. It yields the protein CASSQDDRGLVGYTF.